This TCR beta chain was sequenced for a study of CD8 T cells in Susac syndrome (dated by TCRdb to the late 2010s). As for the study more broadly: Whether CD8+ T cell activation and differentiation in Susac syndrome was antigen driven was tested using repertoire sequencing. CD8+ T cell repertoire clonality was compared between some 13 healthy donors, approximately 14 Susac syndrome patients and 15 multiple sclerosis patients.

Peripheral blood CD8+ and CD4+ T cells from healthy donors, Susac syndrome patients and multiple sclerosis patients were profiled by high-throughput TCR beta sequencing. Multiple sclerosis controls were treatment-naive patients with stable or active relapsing-remitting disease fulfilling revised McDonald criteria. Bulk CD8+ and CD4+ T cells were purified by magnetic negative isolation, while CD8+ TEMRA cells were enriched using FACS. Blood was collected in EDTA tubes and processed within 24 hours, with PBMCs isolated through density gradient centrifugation. PBMCs intended for TCR sequencing were cryopreserved in liquid nitrogen and thawed later in a water bath at 37 degrees C. Purity of sorted or isolated CD4+, CD8+ and CD8+ TEMRA cells was at least 90%. Worth noting for this clonotype: The specificity of this receptor is unknown. It has no much larger one-base neighbor in the sample; base qualities were not kept.

RNA was extracted using the RNeasy kit, and roughly 0.5 to 1 microgram was reverse transcribed with random hexamers. The immunoSEQ multiplex PCR assay, which covers 54 Vbeta and 13 Jbeta segments, was used to amplify TCR beta CDR3 regions. Bias from PCR amplification was corrected by using a synthetic template baseline for primer optimization and for computational correction. The published analysis was carried out like this. Reads were annotated to V, D and J genes per IMGT and analyzed with immunoSEQ Analyzer, keeping only productive sequences. To calculate clonality, Shannon entropy was normalized by log2 of the number of productive unique sequences and then subtracted from one. For each patient and control, public and private clones were evaluated among the 100 most prevalent clones. Susac-specific clones were defined as absent from healthy and MS cohorts, over a thousand published viral clones and other ImmuneACCESS disease sequences. TCRdb ran its own pipeline on the public reads, namely fastp trimming at Q25 and MiXCR clone calling, and kept in-frame beta chains. Rows merge per CDR3 protein into single entries with the most common DNA and genes. TCRdb's processing, not the authors', yielded these V and J calls. The sample table holds roughly 120,000 distinct CDR3 sequences, of which approximately 93% were seen once. Less than 0.4% of the sample comes from the top ten.

From its cysteine to its phenylalanine, the CDR3 spans 14 amino acids. Left in the record is the CDR3 DNA by itself, 42 bases read in frame from the first base. Between the V and J ends, shortened by 8 bases and 1 base respectively, the junction contains 11 bases. Taken from the germline V gene (reference sequence), the CDR1 and CDR2 loops are SEHNR and FQNEAQ. What the study reported, not specific to this receptor: The number of individuals in the TCR sequencing and HLA analysis was recognized as being relatively small.

The source material was CD8+ T cells from PBMCs. This TCR was sampled from a human donor with multiple sclerosis. The V and J segments used are TRBV7-9 and TRBJ2-2; a confident D gene designation cannot be given. The CDR3 region: CASLLTLNTGELFF. The DNA is as follows: TGTGCCAGCCTTCTGACACTGAACACCGGGGAGCTGTTTTTT.